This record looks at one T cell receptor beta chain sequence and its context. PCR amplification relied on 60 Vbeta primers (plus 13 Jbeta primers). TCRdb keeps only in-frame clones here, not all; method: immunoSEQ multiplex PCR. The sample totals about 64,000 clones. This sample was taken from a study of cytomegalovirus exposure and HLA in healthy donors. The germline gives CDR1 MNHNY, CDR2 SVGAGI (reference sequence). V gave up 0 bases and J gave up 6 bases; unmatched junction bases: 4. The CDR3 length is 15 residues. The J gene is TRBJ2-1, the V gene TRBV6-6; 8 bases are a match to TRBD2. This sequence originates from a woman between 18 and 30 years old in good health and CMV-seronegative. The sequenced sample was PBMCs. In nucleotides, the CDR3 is TGTGCCAGCAGTTACTCTGGGACTAGTTCCAATGAGCAGTTCTTC. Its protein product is CASSYSGTSSNEQFF.